These 21 T cell receptor beta chains originate from one sample sequenced in a study of T cell changes during pregnancy in multiple sclerosis. Clones were sequenced by immunoSEQ multiplex PCR, and TCRdb holds only the in-frame ones, with some missing. The table includes roughly 110,000 clones, about 89% detected once. Sequencing used peripheral blood, obtained before pregnancy. Receptors were obtained from a female donor with multiple sclerosis, enrolled in a pregnancy study.

This chain links TRBV20-1 with TRBJ1-2; D is ambiguous. V lost 6 bases and J lost 2, with 7 bases in between. The germline V gene has CDR1 DFQATT and CDR2 SNEGSKA (reference sequence). The CDR3 spans 11 residues. This CDR3 is CSAWQNYGYTF. For the CDR3, the DNA is TGCAGTGCGTGGCAGAACTATGGCTACACCTTC.

J is TRBJ2-5 and V is TRBV28; the D gene is possibly TRBD1 (6 bases). The CDR3 length is 15 residues. Germline V gene data show CDR1 as MDHEN and CDR2 as SYDVKM. With 6 bases removed from V and 5 bases from J, the gap between germline ends came to 19 bases. The CDR3 DNA is TGTGCCAGCAGCACACTAATGGGGGCGCGGGAGACCCAGTACTTC. Translation: CASSTLMGARETQYF.

This chain links TRBV6-5 with TRBJ1-5; D is perhaps TRBD1 (6 bases). Germline V gene sequence: CDR1 MNHEY, CDR2 SVGAGI. CDR3 length: 14 residues. Trimming pared 8 bases from V and 5 bases from J, leaving 16 bases between. This chain's CDR3 is CASLDRSSHQPQHF. CDR3 coding DNA: TGTGCCAGCTTAGACAGGAGTTCACATCAGCCCCAGCATTTT.

J is TRBJ2-1 and V is TRBV30; D is perhaps TRBD1 (6 bases). V was pared by 1 base and J by 8 bases, with 15 bases between. The CDR3 length is 14 residues. Germline CDR1 reads GTSNPN; CDR2 reads SVGIG (reference sequence). For the CDR3, the DNA is TGTGCCTGGAGTGAAGGCAGGGGAGTGGATGAGCAGTTCTTC. Protein sequence: CAWSEGRGVDEQFF.

A note on this clone: Other DNA variants within this sample encode the same CDR3. The chain combines TRBV5-1 with TRBJ2-3; no clear D. Trimming shortened V by 0 bases and J by 6 bases, and 5 bases separated the two germline ends. CDR1 and CDR2 from the germline V gene are SGHRS and YFSETQ. This CDR3 is 12 amino acids long. CDR3 residues: CASSLDLDTQYF. Written as DNA, the CDR3 is TGCGCCAGCAGCTTGGATCTTGATACGCAGTATTTT. Complete variable domain (other parts from reference TRBV5-1 and TRBJ2-3): KAGVTQTPRYLIKTRGQQVTLSCSPISGHRSVSWYQQTPGQGLQFLFEYFSETQRNKGNFPGRFSGRQFSNSRSEMNVSTLELGDSALYLCASSLDLDTQYFGPGTRLTVL.

The rearrangement links TRBV2 to TRBJ1-1, with 7 bases aligning to TRBD1. After removal of 2 bases from V and 1 base from J, the junction contained 7 bases not matched to a gene. The CDR3 runs 16 residues. Germline V gene lookup returns CDR1 SNHLY and CDR2 FYNNEI. In nucleotides, the CDR3 is TGTGCCAGCAGTGAACAGGGGGGATACACGAACACTGAAGCTTTCTTT. Its protein is CASSEQGGYTNTEAFF.

In this sample, this clone turned up once. CDR3 DNA sequence: TGTGCCAGCAGCCACCCAGGGGCCTACGAGCAGTACTTC. Amino acid sequence: CASSHPGAYEQYF. The chain links TRBV6-5 to TRBJ2-7, with D perhaps TRBD1 (6 bases). The CDR3 is made up of 13 amino acids. Per germline, CDR1 MNHEY and CDR2 SVGAGI. Trimming pared 6 bases from V and 2 bases from J, leaving 11 bases between.

In DNA form, the CDR3 reads TGTGCCAGCAGCCAATTAGGACAGGGTTTTTATGGCTACACCTTC. It is translated as CASSQLGQGFYGYTF. The genes are TRBV4-2 and TRBJ1-2, with 8 bases matching TRBD1. This CDR3 region has 15 residues. CDR1 LGHNA and CDR2 YNFKEQ come from the germline V gene. V shed 2 bases, J shed 5 bases, and the junction held 7 bases outside the gene matches.

This rearrangement joins TRBV5-1 to TRBJ2-5; D is perhaps TRBD2 (6 bases). Germline CDR1 SGHRS, CDR2 YFSETQ. This CDR3 has 14 amino acids. V lost 4 bases and J 2 bases, leaving 12 bases between the germline ends. The CDR3 DNA reads as TGCGCCAGCAGCCTTAGGGACTTACAAGAGACCCAGTACTTC. Residues: CASSLRDLQETQYF.

V and J are TRBV4-3 and TRBJ1-1, with D perhaps matching TRBD1 (6 bases). Germline V gives CDR1 LGHNA, CDR2 YSLEER. The CDR3 is 15 amino acids. V gave up 0 bases and J gave up 5 bases, with 13 bases separating them. The CDR3 DNA follows: TGCGCCAGCAGCCAAGATCGGCAGGGGTGGACTGAAGCTTTCTTT. Protein product: CASSQDRQGWTEAFF.

The chain carries TRBV15 and TRBJ2-5, with D possibly being TRBD2 (6 bases). Trimming removed 0 bases at V and 1 base at J, with 9 bases between. The CDR3 is 15 residues long. Germline-derived CDR1 and CDR2 are LNHNV and YYDKDF (reference sequence). For the CDR3, the DNA is TGTGCCACCAGCAGAGATCTGACTAGCCAAGAGACCCAGTACTTC. Encoded protein: CATSRDLTSQETQYF.

The chain recombines TRBV5-1 with TRBJ2-3; TRBD2 agrees at 16 bases. The CDR3 totals 18 residues. The V and J ends lost 4 bases and 1 base, in that order; junction bases with no gene match: 6. Looked up from germline, CDR1 is SGHRS and CDR2 is YFSETQ. CDR3 in amino acids: CASSPGLAGGRGTDTQYF. The CDR3 region has the DNA TGCGCCAGCAGCCCGGGACTAGCGGGAGGGCGTGGCACAGATACGCAGTATTTT.

V gene TRBV4-2 combines with J gene TRBJ1-5, with unresolved D. This CDR3 is built from 15 residues. The V end lost 1 base, the J end lost 3 bases, and 10 bases lay between the germline ends. Germline V gives CDR1 LGHNA, CDR2 YNFKEQ. The DNA for the CDR3 is TGTGCCAGCAGCCAAGTTGATGAGATCAATCAGCCCCAGCATTTT. Its translation is CASSQVDEINQPQHF.

The chain combines TRBV5-6 with TRBJ1-6; D gene unclear. Trimming removed 1 base at V and 5 bases at J, with 16 bases between. This CDR3 is 17 amino acids long. Germline-derived CDR1 and CDR2 are SGHDT and YYEEEE. DNA of the CDR3: TGTGCCAGCAGCTTGTACGCGGCCGGAGGGAATAATTCACCCCTCCACTTT. Protein sequence: CASSLYAAGGNNSPLHF.

The chain has TRBV5-6 and TRBJ2-5, with 9 bases fitting TRBD2. This CDR3 has 15 residues. Germline V gene lookup returns CDR1 SGHDT and CDR2 YYEEEE. The J segment lost 1 base and the V segment lost 3 bases, leaving 4 bases of the junction unmatched. The CDR3 sequence is CASSYGTSSQETQYF. CDR3 DNA sequence: TGTGCCAGCAGCTACGGGACTAGCAGCCAAGAGACCCAGTACTTC.

The gene calls are TRBV28 and TRBJ2-2; the D gene is possibly TRBD2 (6 bases). Germline CDR1 is MDHEN and CDR2 is SYDVKM. The CDR3 is made up of 14 amino acids. V lost 5 bases, J lost 6 bases, and 13 bases lay in between. The CDR3 reads CASSLTSFSGELFF. CDR3 nucleotide sequence: TGTGCCAGCAGTCTGACTAGTTTCTCCGGGGAGCTGTTTTTT.

This sequence joins TRBV5-6 and TRBJ1-5; maybe TRBD1 (6 bases). CDR3 size: 16 residues. Germline loops: CDR1 SGHDT, CDR2 YYEEEE. Between the trimmed V and J ends, which lost 0 bases and 6 bases, there was a span of 16 bases. This CDR3 reads CASSLAGDQWGQPQHF. The CDR3 DNA reads TGTGCCAGCAGCTTGGCAGGGGACCAGTGGGGTCAGCCCCAGCATTTT.

This sequence joins TRBV7-2 and TRBJ2-1; TRBD2 agrees at 10 bases. This CDR3 contains 17 residues. V lost 5 bases and J lost 6; bases outside the gene matches: 13. Germline CDR1 SGHTA, CDR2 FQGNSA. CDR3 sequence (DNA): TGTGCCAGCAGCCCGACTTTAGCGGGAGGATTGAGCAATGAGCAGTTCTTC. Translated: CASSPTLAGGLSNEQFF.

The rearrangement uses TRBV6-6 and TRBJ2-1; D gene unclear. Germline lookup yields CDR1 MNHNY and CDR2 SVGAGI (reference sequence). The CDR3 contains 11 residues. The ends were cut back, 1 base at V and 9 bases at J, with 4 bases in the middle. The CDR3 nucleotides read TGTGCCAGCAGTTACTTGAGTGAGCAGTTCTTC. It is translated as CASSYLSEQFF.

This clone appeared once. The CDR3 nucleotides are TGTGCCAGCAGCTTAGGCGGGGGGTCTCTTAACTATGGCTACACCTTC. Translation: CASSLGGGSLNYGYTF. The rearrangement uses TRBV7-9 and TRBJ1-2; possibly TRBD1 for D (5 bases). The CDR3 covers 16 residues. Trimming removed 1 base at V and 1 base at J, with 13 bases between. CDR1 is SEHNR, CDR2 FQNEAQ, per germline (reference sequence).

The genes are TRBV6-5 and TRBJ2-7, with TRBD1 identical over 9 bases. Unmatched junction bases numbered 9, after V lost 0 bases and J lost 6 bases. The CDR3 has 16 residues. Germline V gene sequence: CDR1 MNHEY, CDR2 SVGAGI. This chain's CDR3 is CASSYSVWDRVTEQYF. The CDR3 nucleotides are TGTGCCAGCAGTTACTCCGTTTGGGACAGGGTAACCGAGCAGTACTTC.